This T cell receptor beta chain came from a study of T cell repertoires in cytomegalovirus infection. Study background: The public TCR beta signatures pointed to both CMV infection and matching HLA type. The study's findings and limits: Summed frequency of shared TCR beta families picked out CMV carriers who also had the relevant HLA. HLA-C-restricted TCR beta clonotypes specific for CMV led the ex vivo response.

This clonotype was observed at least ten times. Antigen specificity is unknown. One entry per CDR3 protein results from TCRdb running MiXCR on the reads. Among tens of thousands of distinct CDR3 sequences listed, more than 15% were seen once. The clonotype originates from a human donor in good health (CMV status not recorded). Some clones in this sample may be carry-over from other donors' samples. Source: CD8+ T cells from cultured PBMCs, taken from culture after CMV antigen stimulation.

CDR3 sequence (DNA): TGCAGTGCTAGTTATTCCGGCTGGGACAGTAACACTGAAGCTTTCTTT. It is translated as CSASYSGWDSNTEAFF. The chain employs TRBV20-1 and TRBJ1-1; 7 bases fit TRBD1. This CDR3 region has 16 residues. CDR1 is DFQATT and CDR2 is SNEGSKA in the germline V gene (reference sequence). V lost 3 bases to trimming and J lost 2 bases; unmatched junction nucleotides: 12.